This T cell receptor (beta chain) was observed in a study of tumor-infiltrating lymphocytes in primary liver carcinoma. About the research overall: Tumors were staged T1-T3 N0M0 and measured roughly 4.2 to 10 cm across.

The CDR3 is 13 residues long. CDR1 and CDR2 from the germline V gene are GTSNPN and SVGIG (reference sequence). With 7 bases removed from V and 6 bases from J, the gap between germline ends came to 19 bases. Findings and limits, study-wide: Being bulk and unsorted, samples allowed no CD4+ and CD8+ repertoire comparison.

They got blood RNA out of unsorted whole blood and also pulled out germline DNA. Patients had chronic HBV infection and were treatment-naive. The input was 400 to 500 ng total RNA; TCR beta cDNA was made from it with a constant-region primer. Library construction for TCR beta comprised three nested multiplex PCR rounds performed with slightly modified ARM-PCR. For approximately 10 cycles apiece, the opening two PCR rounds ran with TRBV1-TRBV30 forward primers and a C-beta reverse primer. In TCRdb, the multiplex PCR reads were re-called with MiXCR into one record per CDR3 protein. In the table there are more than 150,000 distinct CDR3 sequences, over 45% of which are singletons. As concerns this clonotype: The antigen is not known. One base away lies a much larger clone, so this may be a sequencing read error.

The sample consisted of peripheral blood. This rearrangement joins TRBV30 to TRBJ2-7, with TRBD2 as a possible D gene (5 bases). This TCR derives from a man in his forties or fifties with primary liver carcinoma and hepatitis B virus infection. The CDR3, as DNA: TGTGCCTCAGACCGGGGTTTAGATGGCGAGCAGTACTTC. It codes for CASDRGLDGEQYF.